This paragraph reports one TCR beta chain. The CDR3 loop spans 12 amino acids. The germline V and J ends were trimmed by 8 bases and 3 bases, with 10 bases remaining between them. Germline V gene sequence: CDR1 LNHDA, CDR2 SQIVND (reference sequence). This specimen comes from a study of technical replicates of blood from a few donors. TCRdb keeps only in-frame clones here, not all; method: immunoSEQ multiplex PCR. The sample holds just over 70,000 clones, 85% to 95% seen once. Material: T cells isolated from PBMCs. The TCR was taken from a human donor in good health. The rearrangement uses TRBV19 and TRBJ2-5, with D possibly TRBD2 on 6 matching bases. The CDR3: CASPLAKETQYF. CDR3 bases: TGTGCCAGTCCCCTAGCGAAAGAGACCCAGTACTTC.